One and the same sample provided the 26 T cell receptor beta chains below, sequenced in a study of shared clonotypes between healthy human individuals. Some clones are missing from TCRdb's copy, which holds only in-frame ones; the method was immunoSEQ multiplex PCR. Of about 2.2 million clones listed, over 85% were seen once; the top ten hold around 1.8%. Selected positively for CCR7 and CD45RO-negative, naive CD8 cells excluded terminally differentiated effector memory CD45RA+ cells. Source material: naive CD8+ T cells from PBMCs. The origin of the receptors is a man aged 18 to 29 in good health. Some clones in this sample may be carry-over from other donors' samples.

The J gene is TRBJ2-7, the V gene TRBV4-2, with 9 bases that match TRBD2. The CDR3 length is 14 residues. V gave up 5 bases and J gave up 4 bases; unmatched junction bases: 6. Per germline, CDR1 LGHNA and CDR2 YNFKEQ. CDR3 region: CASSGREGRYEQYF. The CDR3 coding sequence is TGTGCCAGCAGCGGGCGGGAGGGCCGGTACGAGCAGTACTTC.

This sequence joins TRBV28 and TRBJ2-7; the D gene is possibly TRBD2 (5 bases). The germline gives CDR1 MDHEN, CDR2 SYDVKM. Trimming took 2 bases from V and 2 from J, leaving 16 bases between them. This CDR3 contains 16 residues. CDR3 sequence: CASSLVAGVLTYEQYF. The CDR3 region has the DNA TGTGCCAGCAGTTTAGTCGCGGGCGTACTAACCTACGAGCAGTACTTC.

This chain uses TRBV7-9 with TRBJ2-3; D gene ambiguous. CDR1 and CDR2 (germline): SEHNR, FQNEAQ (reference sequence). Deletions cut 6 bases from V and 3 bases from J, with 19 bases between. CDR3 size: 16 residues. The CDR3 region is CASSHEKTRVTDTQYF. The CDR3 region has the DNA TGTGCCAGCAGTCATGAAAAAACAAGGGTAACAGATACGCAGTATTTT.

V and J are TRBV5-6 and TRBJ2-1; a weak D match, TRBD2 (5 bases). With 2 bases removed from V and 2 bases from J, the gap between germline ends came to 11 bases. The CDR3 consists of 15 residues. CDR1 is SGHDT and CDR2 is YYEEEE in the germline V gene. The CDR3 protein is CASSLVGATYNEQFF. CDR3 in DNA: TGTGCCAGCAGCTTAGTGGGAGCAACCTACAATGAGCAGTTCTTC.

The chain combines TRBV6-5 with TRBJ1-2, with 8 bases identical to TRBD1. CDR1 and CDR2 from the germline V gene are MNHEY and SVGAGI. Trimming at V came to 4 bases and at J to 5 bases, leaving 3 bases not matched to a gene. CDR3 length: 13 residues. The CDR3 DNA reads TGTGCCAGCAGTTCACGACAGGGGTATGGCTACACCTTC. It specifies CASSSRQGYGYTF.

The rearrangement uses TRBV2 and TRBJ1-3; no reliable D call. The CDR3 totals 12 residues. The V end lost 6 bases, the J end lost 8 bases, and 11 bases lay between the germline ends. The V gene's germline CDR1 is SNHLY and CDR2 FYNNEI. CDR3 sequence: CASRPFSDTIYF. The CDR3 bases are TGTGCCAGCAGACCGTTCAGTGACACCATATATTTT.

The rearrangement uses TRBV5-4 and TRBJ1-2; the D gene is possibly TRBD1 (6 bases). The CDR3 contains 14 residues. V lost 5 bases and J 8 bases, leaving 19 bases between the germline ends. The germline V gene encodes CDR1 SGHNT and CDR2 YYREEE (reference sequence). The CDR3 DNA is TGTGCCAGCAGTGGAAAGGGGGACCCCCACGGCTACACCTTC. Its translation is CASSGKGDPHGYTF. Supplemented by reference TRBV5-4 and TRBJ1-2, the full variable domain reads ETGVTQSPTHLIKTRGQQVTLRCSSQSGHNTVSWYQQALGQGPQFIFQYYREEENGRGNFPPRFSGLQFPNYSSELNVNALELDDSALYLCASSGKGDPHGYTFGSGTRLTVV.

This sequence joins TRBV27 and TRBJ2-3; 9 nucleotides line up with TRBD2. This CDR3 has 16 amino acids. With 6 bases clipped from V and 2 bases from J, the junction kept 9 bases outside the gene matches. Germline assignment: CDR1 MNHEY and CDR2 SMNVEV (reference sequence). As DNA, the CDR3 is TGTGCCAGCAGGACCGGGACTAGCCGATTCACAGATACGCAGTATTTT. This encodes CASRTGTSRFTDTQYF.

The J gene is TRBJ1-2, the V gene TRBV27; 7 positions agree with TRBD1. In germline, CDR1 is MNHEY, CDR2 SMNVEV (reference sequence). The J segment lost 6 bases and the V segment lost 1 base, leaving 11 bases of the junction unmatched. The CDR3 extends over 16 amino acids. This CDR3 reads CASSLWGDRDPNGYTF. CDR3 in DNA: TGTGCCAGCAGTTTATGGGGGGACAGAGATCCGAATGGCTACACCTTC.

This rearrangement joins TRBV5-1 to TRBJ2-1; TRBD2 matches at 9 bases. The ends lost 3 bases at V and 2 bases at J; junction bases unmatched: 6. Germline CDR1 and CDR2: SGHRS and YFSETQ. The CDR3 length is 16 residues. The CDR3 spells CASSWTPSGAYNEQFF. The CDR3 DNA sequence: TGCGCCAGCAGCTGGACCCCTAGCGGGGCCTACAATGAGCAGTTCTTC. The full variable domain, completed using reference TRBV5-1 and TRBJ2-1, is KAGVTQTPRYLIKTRGQQVTLSCSPISGHRSVSWYQQTPGQGLQFLFEYFSETQRNKGNFPGRFSGRQFSNSRSEMNVSTLELGDSALYLCASSWTPSGAYNEQFFGPGTRLTVL.

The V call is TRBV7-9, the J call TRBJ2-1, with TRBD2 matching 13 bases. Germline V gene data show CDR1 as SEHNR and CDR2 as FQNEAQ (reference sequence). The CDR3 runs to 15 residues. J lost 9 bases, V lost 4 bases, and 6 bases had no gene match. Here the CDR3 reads CASSYPGLAGLEQFF. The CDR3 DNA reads TGTGCCAGCAGCTATCCGGGACTAGCGGGACTTGAGCAGTTCTTC.

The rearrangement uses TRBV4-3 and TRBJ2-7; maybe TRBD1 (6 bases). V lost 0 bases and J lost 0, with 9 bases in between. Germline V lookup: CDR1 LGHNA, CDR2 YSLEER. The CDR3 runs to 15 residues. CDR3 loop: CASSQDLDSSYEQYF. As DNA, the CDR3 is TGCGCCAGCAGCCAAGATCTGGACAGCTCCTACGAGCAGTACTTC.

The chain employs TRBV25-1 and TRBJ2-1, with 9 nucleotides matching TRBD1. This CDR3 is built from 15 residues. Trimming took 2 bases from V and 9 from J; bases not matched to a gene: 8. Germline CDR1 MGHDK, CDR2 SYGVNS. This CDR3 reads CASSERGQGMVEQFF. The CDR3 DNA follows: TGTGCCAGCAGTGAAAGGGGACAGGGTATGGTTGAGCAGTTCTTC.

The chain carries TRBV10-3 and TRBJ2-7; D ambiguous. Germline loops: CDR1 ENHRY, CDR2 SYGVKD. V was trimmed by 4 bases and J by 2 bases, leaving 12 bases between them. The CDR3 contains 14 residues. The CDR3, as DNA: TGTGCCATCAGTGCCAGGACCTATACCTACGAGCAGTACTTC. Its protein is CAISARTYTYEQYF.

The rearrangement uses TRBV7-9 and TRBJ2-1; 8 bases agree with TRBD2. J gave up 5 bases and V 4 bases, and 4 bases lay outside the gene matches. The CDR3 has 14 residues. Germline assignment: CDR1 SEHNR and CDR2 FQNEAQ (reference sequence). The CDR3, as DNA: TGTGCCAGCAGCTCAGGACTAGCAAACAATGAGCAGTTCTTC. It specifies CASSSGLANNEQFF.

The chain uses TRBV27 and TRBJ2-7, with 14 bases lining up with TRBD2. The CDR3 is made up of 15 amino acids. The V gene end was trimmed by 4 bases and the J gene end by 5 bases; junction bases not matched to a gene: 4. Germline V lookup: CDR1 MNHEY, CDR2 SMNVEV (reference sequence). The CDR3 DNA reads TGTGCCAGCAGTTCGGGACTAGCGGGAGCGGACGAGCAGTACTTC. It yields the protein CASSSGLAGADEQYF.

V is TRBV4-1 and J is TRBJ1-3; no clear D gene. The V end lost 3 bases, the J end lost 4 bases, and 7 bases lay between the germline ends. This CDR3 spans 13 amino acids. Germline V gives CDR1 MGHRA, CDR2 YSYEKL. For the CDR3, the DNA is TGCGCCAGCAGCCAGGGCGGGGGAAACACCATATATTTT. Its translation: CASSQGGGNTIYF.

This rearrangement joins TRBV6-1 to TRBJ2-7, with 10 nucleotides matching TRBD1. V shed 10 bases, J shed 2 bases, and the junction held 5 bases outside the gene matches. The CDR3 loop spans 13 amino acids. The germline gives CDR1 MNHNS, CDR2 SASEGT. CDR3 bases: TGTGCCACCAAGGACAGGGGGGCCTACGAGCAGTACTTC. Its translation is CATKDRGAYEQYF.

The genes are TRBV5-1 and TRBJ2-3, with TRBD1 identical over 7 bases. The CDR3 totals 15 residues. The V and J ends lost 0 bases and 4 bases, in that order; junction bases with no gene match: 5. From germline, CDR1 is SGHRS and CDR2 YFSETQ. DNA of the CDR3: TGCGCCAGCAGCTTGGCCGCAGGGGGAGCAGATACGCAGTATTTT. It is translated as CASSLAAGGADTQYF.

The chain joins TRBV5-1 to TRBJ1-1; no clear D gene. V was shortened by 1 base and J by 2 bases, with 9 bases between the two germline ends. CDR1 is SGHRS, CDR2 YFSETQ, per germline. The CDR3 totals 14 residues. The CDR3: CASSLQQVNTEAFF. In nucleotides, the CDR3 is TGCGCCAGCAGCTTGCAGCAGGTTAACACTGAAGCTTTCTTT.

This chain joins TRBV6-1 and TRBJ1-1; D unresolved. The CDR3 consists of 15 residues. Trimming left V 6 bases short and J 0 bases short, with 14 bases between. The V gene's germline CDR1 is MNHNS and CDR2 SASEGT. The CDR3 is CASRNRESVNTEAFF. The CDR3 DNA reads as TGTGCCAGCAGGAACCGGGAAAGTGTGAACACTGAAGCTTTCTTT.

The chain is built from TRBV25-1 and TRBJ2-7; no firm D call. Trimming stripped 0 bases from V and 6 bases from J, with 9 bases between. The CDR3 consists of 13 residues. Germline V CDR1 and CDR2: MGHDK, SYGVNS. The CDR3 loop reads CASSEYLVGEQYF. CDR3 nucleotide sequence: TGTGCCAGCAGTGAATATCTGGTTGGCGAGCAGTACTTC.

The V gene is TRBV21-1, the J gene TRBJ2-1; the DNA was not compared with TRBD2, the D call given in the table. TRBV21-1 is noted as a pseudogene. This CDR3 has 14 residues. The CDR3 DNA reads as TGTGCCAGCAGCAAAGGTCCCCGCGAGGGCCTACAGTTCTTC. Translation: CASSKGPREGLQFF.

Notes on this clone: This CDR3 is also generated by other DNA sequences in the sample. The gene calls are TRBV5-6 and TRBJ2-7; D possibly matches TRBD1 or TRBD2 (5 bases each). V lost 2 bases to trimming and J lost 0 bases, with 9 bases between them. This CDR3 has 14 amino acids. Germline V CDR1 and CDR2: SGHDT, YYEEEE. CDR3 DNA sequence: TGTGCCAGCAGCTTTGGGACCTCCTCCTACGAGCAGTACTTC. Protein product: CASSFGTSSYEQYF.

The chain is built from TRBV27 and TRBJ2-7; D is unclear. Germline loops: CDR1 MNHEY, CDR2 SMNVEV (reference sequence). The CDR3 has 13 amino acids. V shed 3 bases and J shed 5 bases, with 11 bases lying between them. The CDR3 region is CASSFGVVNEQYF. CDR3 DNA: TGTGCCAGCAGTTTTGGGGTAGTGAACGAGCAGTACTTC.

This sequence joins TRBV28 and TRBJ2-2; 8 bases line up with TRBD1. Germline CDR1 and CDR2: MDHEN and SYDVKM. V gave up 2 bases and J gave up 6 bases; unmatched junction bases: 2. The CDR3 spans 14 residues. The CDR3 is CASSLRTGPGELFF. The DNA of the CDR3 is TGTGCCAGCAGTTTACGGACAGGGCCCGGGGAGCTGTTTTTT.